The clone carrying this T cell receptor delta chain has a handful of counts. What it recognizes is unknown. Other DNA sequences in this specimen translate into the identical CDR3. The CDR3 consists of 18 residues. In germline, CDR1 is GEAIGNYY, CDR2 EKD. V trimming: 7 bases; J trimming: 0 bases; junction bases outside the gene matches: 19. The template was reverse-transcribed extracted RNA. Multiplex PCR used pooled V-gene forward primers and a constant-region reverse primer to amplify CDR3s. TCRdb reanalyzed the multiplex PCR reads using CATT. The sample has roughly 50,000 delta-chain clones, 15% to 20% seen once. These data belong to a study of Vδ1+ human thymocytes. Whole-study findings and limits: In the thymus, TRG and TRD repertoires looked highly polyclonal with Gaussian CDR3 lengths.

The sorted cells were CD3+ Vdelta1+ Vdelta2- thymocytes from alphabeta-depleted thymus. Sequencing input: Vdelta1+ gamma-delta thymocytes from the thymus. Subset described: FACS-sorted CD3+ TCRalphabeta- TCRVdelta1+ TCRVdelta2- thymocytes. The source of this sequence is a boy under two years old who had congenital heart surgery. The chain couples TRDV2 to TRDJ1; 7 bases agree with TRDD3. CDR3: CACDLDKGDKGYTDKLIF. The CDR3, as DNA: TGTGCCTGCGACCTTGACAAAGGGGATAAGGGCTACACCGATAAACTCATCTTT.